This section outlines one TCR beta chain sequence together with its context. The antigen is unknown. The data are from a study of cytomegalovirus exposure and HLA in healthy donors. General observations from the study: As was reported, the classifier diagnosed cytomegalovirus status with high specificity and sensitivity. The investigators catalogued some 160 TCR beta chains as cytomegalovirus-associated.

Germline CDR1 reads SGHNT; CDR2 reads YENEEA. Unmatched junction bases numbered 6, after V lost 3 bases and J lost 5 bases. The CDR3 is made up of 16 amino acids. Sequenced by immunoSEQ multiplex PCR; TCRdb stores in-frame clones only, minus some. The sample carries fewer than 100,000 clones, around 94% recorded once. The clonotype comes from a woman younger than 30 in good health and CMV-seropositive. Sequenced sample: PBMCs. The chain employs TRBV11-3 and TRBJ1-4; TRBD1 matches 10 bases. CDR3 in amino acids: CASSFLPGQGNEKLFF. Written as DNA, the CDR3 is TGTGCCAGCAGCTTCTTACCGGGACAGGGGAATGAAAAACTGTTTTTT.